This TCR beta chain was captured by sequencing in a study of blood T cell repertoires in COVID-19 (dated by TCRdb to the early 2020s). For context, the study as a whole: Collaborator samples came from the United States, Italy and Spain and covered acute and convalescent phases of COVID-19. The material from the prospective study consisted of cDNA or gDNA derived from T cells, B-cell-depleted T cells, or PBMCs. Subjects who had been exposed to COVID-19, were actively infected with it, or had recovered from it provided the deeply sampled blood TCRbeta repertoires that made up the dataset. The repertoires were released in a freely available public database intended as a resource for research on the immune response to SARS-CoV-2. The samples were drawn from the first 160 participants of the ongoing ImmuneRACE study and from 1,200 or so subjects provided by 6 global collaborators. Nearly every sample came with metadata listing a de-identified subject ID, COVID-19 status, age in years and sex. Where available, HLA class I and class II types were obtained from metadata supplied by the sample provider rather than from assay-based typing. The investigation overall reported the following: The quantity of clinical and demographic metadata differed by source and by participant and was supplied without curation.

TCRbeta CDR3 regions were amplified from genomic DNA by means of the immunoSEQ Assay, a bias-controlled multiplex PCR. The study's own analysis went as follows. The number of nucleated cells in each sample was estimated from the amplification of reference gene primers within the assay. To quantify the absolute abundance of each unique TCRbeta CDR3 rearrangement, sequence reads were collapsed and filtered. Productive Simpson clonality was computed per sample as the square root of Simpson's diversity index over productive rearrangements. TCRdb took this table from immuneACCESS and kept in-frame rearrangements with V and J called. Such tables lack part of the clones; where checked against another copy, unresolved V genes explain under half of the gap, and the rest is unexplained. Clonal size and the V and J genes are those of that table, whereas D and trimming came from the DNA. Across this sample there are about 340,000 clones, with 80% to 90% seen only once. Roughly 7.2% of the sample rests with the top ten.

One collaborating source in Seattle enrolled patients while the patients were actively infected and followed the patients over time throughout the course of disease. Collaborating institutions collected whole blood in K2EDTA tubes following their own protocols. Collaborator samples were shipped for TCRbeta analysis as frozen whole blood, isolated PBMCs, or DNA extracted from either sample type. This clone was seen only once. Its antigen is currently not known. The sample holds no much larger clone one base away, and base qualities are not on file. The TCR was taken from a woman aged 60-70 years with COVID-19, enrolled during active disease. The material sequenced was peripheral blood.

The nucleotide sequence reads TGTGCCAGTAGTATAGGCAGTTGGCAACAAGAGACCCAGTACTTC. It translates as CASSIGSWQQETQYF. The sequence links TRBV19 to TRBJ2-5; the D gene remains uncertain. V loses 1 base of germline sequence and J loses 2 bases, and the interval between the two ends is 11 bases. Spanning cysteine to phenylalanine, the CDR3 consists of 15 amino acids. The sequence is cut down to CDR3 DNA, 45 bases in frame from base 1. The CDR1 and CDR2 encoded by the germline V gene (reference sequence) are LNHDA and SQIVND.